This TCR beta chain was documented in a study of regulatory T cells in long-lasting Graves disease. About the study: Persistent Graves' disease required over 5 years of antithyroid drugs and positive TSH receptor antibodies. Study results and caveats: Sample size was small, which may have lowered accuracy. For persistent Graves' patients, TCR diversity was lower than for newly diagnosed ones. Persistent cases favored TRBV28, TRBJ1-2 and TRBJ2-5.

Library construction for TCR beta used iRepertoire HTBI primers and Arm-PCR of CDR3 regions. Each CDR3 protein gets one entry after TCRdb re-called the multiplex PCR reads with MiXCR. Among around 300,000 distinct CDR3 sequences, 22% were seen once, and the ten largest hold around three fifths. V was trimmed by 2 bases and J by 1 base, leaving 6 bases between them. CDR3 length: 13 residues. Per the germline V gene, CDR1 is MDHEN and CDR2 is SYDVKM. There are many counts of this clonotype. Antigen: not known. Time point: persistent/refractory GD, antithyroid drugs over 5 years with positive TRAb. Following extraction of RNA from PBMCs, that RNA was used to make the TCR library.

Sample: peripheral blood mononuclear cells (PBMCs), taken when the disease was refractory, from a patient treated with antithyroid drugs. The chain recombines TRBV28 with TRBJ2-7; D unclear. The sequence derives from a female donor with Graves disease. CDR3 region: CASSLQESYEQYF. CDR3 sequence (DNA): TGTGCCAGCAGTTTACAGGAATCCTACGAGCAGTACTTC. The full variable domain, in which reference TRBV28 and TRBJ2-7 provide the parts outside the CDR3, is DVKVTQSSRYLVKRTGEKVFLECVQDMDHENMFWYRQDPGLGLRLIYFSYDVKMKEKGDIPEGYSVSREKKERFSLILESASTNQTSMYLCASSLQESYEQYFGPGTRLTVT.